This paragraph reports one T cell receptor (beta chain). The antigen remains undetermined. Method: immunoSEQ multiplex PCR; TCRdb's copy keeps in-frame clones and lacks some. The sample lists more than 40,000 clones, 75% to 90% occurring once. The V end lost 5 bases, the J end lost 0 bases, and 5 bases lay between the germline ends. The CDR3 is made up of 12 amino acids. Germline CDR1 reads KGHSH; CDR2 reads LQKENI. The sample comes from a study of neoadjuvant nivolumab and ipilimumab in lung cancer. Study-wide context: Patients got nivolumab 3 mg/kg on days 1, 15 and 29; combination added ipilimumab 1 mg/kg day 1. Study-wide results and limits: Only a single major-pathologic-response sample was available for clonality analysis.

The V gene is TRBV18, the J gene TRBJ2-7; D uncertain. This receptor was taken from an adult with non-small cell lung cancer. Some clones in this sample may be carry-over from other donors' samples. The input for sequencing was blood, taken before neoadjuvant nivolumab, alone or with ipilimumab. CDR3 sequence (DNA): TGTGCCAGCTCAGAGCTCTCCTACGAGCAGTACTTC. As protein: CASSELSYEQYF.